These 11 T cell receptor beta chains came from one sample sequenced in a study of blood T cell repertoires in COVID-19. The repertoire was sequenced with immunoSEQ multiplex PCR; TCRdb's copy has only in-frame clones and lacks some. The sample contains 130,000 to 150,000 clones, more than 80% of which appear only once. Sequences were obtained from peripheral blood. These receptors all come from a human donor with acute or convalescent COVID-19. The donor label of this sample is uncertain.

The CDR3 DNA is TGCGCCAGCAGCGACCGGGACAGGGTAACCTTTTTCGAAAAACTGTTTTTT. It encodes CASSDRDRVTFFEKLFF. This chain joins TRBV4-1 and TRBJ1-4, with 9 bases that match TRBD1. This CDR3 has 17 amino acids. After removal of 5 bases from V and 8 bases from J, the junction contained 15 bases not matched to a gene. Germline CDR1 and CDR2: MGHRA and YSYEKL.

The rearrangement links TRBV6-1 to TRBJ1-5, with D possibly TRBD1 on 5 matching bases. The CDR3 has 15 residues. The V end lost 1 base, the J end lost 7 bases, and 14 bases lay between the germline ends. Germline V gene sequence: CDR1 MNHNS, CDR2 SASEGT. CDR3 amino acids: CASSEGGEGEQPQHF. The CDR3 DNA is TGTGCCAGCAGTGAAGGAGGGGAGGGCGAGCAGCCCCAGCATTTT.

This sequence joins TRBV7-9 and TRBJ1-4; no reliable D call. The CDR3 length is 16 residues. Trimming took 5 bases from V and 3 from J, leaving 16 bases between them. The germline CDR1 and CDR2 sequences are SEHNR and FQNEAQ (reference sequence). CDR3 sequence: CASSPFLRGANEKLFF. The CDR3 bases are TGTGCCAGCAGCCCATTTCTAAGAGGAGCTAATGAAAAACTGTTTTTT.

J is TRBJ1-1 and V is TRBV7-9; 7 bases line up with TRBD1. Germline CDR1 reads SEHNR; CDR2 reads FQNEAQ (reference sequence). The CDR3 has 15 residues. The J segment lost 0 bases and the V segment lost 4 bases, leaving 5 bases of the junction unmatched. Written as DNA, the CDR3 is TGTGCCAGCAGCTATGCCGGGACAGTGAACACTGAAGCTTTCTTT. Residues: CASSYAGTVNTEAFF.

The chain is built from TRBV30 and TRBJ1-6, with D possibly matching TRBD1 (5 bases). V was clipped by 3 bases and J by 10 bases, with 13 bases between them. CDR1 GTSNPN and CDR2 SVGIG come from the germline V gene (reference sequence). The CDR3 sequence is 13 residues long. CDR3 nucleotides: TGTGCCTGGAGCGACACGGAGGGGTCACCCCTCCACTTT. Amino acid sequence: CAWSDTEGSPLHF.

This sequence joins TRBV27 and TRBJ2-7; D remains ambiguous. V was shortened by 4 bases and J by 4 bases, with 8 bases between the two germline ends. The CDR3 extends over 12 amino acids. CDR1 and CDR2 (germline): MNHEY, SMNVEV (reference sequence). CDR3: CASSSPFYEQYF. The CDR3, as DNA: TGTGCCAGCAGTTCCCCATTTTACGAGCAGTACTTC.

The rearrangement links TRBV11-2 to TRBJ2-3; tentatively, D is TRBD2 (5 bases). Trimming pared 0 bases from V and 1 base from J, leaving 8 bases between. Germline lookup yields CDR1 SGHAT and CDR2 FQNNGV. The CDR3 contains 15 residues. In nucleotides, the CDR3 is TGTGCCAGCAGCTTAGAGGTTAGCGGCACAGATACGCAGTATTTT. It encodes CASSLEVSGTDTQYF.

The chain joins TRBV25-1 to TRBJ1-1; TRBD1 is a possible D gene (5 bases). The germline V and J ends were trimmed by 5 bases and 0 bases, with 13 bases remaining between them. Germline CDR1 and CDR2: MGHDK and SYGVNS. The CDR3 runs to 15 residues. The CDR3 region has the DNA TGTGCCAGCAGTCCTAATAGGGGTATGAACACTGAAGCTTTCTTT. Translating it yields CASSPNRGMNTEAFF.

This clone was observed a few times. The CDR3, as DNA: TGCGCCAGCAGTGCCGGGACAGGGCTAGCCAAAAACATTCAGTACTTC. This sequence encodes CASSAGTGLAKNIQYF. V usage is TRBV10-1 and J usage is TRBJ2-4; the match to TRBD1 covers 9 bases. This CDR3 has 16 residues. V lost 4 bases, J lost 0 bases, and 4 bases stayed unmatched. CDR1 is WNHNN, CDR2 SYGVQD, per germline (reference sequence).

This chain uses TRBV7-3 with TRBJ1-2; D is perhaps TRBD1 (6 bases). V lost 1 base, J lost 6 bases, and 15 bases lay in between. Germline loops: CDR1 SGHTA, CDR2 FQGTGA. The CDR3 is 15 amino acids. For the CDR3, the DNA is TGTGCCAGCAGCTTAAATGCGGGGGGCTATAATGGCTACACCTTC. It encodes CASSLNAGGYNGYTF. Full variable domain (outside the CDR3, taken from reference TRBV7-3 and TRBJ1-2): GAGVSQTPSNKVTEKGKYVELRCDPISGHTALYWYRQSLGQGPEFLIYFQGTGAADDSGLPNDRFFAVRPEGSVSTLKIQRTERGDSAVYLCASSLNAGGYNGYTFGSGTRLTVV.

This sequence joins TRBV6-5 and TRBJ1-2; D gene unclear. V lost 6 bases and J lost 6, with 8 bases in between. Germline V gives CDR1 MNHEY, CDR2 SVGAGI. This CDR3 comprises 11 residues. CDR3: CASSRGDGYTF. In nucleotides, the CDR3 is TGTGCCAGCAGCCGGGGTGATGGCTACACCTTC.